These 29 T cell receptor beta chains were sequenced from one sample in a study of T-cell reconstitution after alpha-beta-depleted transplantation in children. Library preparation (for TCRbeta) was performed with unique molecular identifiers. Each CDR3 protein gets one entry after TCRdb re-called the PCR reads with MiXCR. This sample has 190,000 or so distinct CDR3 sequences, with about 6.4% found just once. The source material was PBMCs from the stem cell graft donor, sampled from the stem cell graft. These receptor sequences come from a human donor who donated a stem cell graft to a child with Wiskott-Aldrich syndrome.

In this sample, this clonotype turned up many times. The chain joins TRBV6-1 to TRBJ2-7, with a weak D call TRBD2 (6 bases). Germline CDR1 and CDR2: MNHNS and SASEGT. The CDR3 has 12 residues. V was trimmed by 11 bases and J by 3 bases, leaving 14 bases between them. Written as DNA, the CDR3 is TGTGCCTGTTACAGGAGGGACTACGAGCAGTACTTC. Residues: CACYRRDYEQYF.

This clonotype was seen at least ten times. The V call is TRBV20-1, the J call TRBJ1-3; D might be TRBD1 (6 bases). The CDR3 sequence is 15 residues long. Trimming stripped 0 bases from V and 0 bases from J, with 9 bases between. In germline, CDR1 is DFQATT, CDR2 SNEGSKA (reference sequence). Here the CDR3 reads CSARESTGSGNTIYF. CDR3 nucleotide sequence: TGCAGTGCTAGAGAGTCGACAGGCTCTGGAAACACCATATATTTT.

This clonotype was counted at least ten times. The chain combines TRBV29-1 with TRBJ2-3; TRBD2 agrees at 10 bases. Trimming at V came to 6 bases and at J to 6 bases, leaving 18 bases not matched to a gene. Germline V lookup: CDR1 SQVTM, CDR2 ANQGSEA. The CDR3 runs to 17 residues. The CDR3 reads CSVGGRSGGVLADTQYF. CDR3 coding DNA: TGCAGCGTGGGCGGGAGAAGCGGGGGGGTTCTAGCGGATACGCAGTATTTT.

This clonotype was counted at least ten times. The chain joins TRBV29-1 to TRBJ2-5, with TRBD1 matching 8 bases. The germline CDR1 and CDR2 sequences are SQVTM and ANQGSEA. V gave up 0 bases and J gave up 5 bases; unmatched junction bases: 8. The CDR3 spans 15 residues. The CDR3 DNA reads TGCAGCGTTGAAGATCGACAGGGGCTACGGGAGACCCAGTACTTC. The encoded protein is CSVEDRQGLRETQYF.

This clonotype came up many times. The rearrangement uses TRBV15 and TRBJ2-6; D is ambiguous. CDR3 length: 13 residues. Trimming took 3 bases from V and 2 from J, leaving 2 bases between them. The germline V gene encodes CDR1 LNHNV and CDR2 YYDKDF (reference sequence). The CDR3: CATSRAGANVLTF. The DNA for the CDR3 is TGTGCCACCAGCAGGGCTGGGGCCAACGTCCTGACTTTC.

This clonotype was observed many times. Written as DNA, the CDR3 is TGTGCCAGCAGCCCCGACAGGGTATTATCCTACGAGCAGTACTTC. As protein: CASSPDRVLSYEQYF. V is TRBV7-9 and J is TRBJ2-7; 7 bases agree with TRBD1. J gave up 1 base and V 5 bases, and 8 bases lay outside the gene matches. The CDR3 consists of 15 residues. Germline loops: CDR1 SEHNR, CDR2 FQNEAQ (reference sequence). Together with reference TRBV7-9 and TRBJ2-7, the CDR3 gives the full variable domain: DTGVSQNPRHKITKRGQNVTFRCDPISEHNRLYWYRQTLGQGPEFLTYFQNEAQLEKSRLLSDRFSAERPKGSFSTLEIQRTEQGDSAMYLCASSPDRVLSYEQYFGPGTRLTVT.

This clonotype was observed many times. This sequence joins TRBV24-1 and TRBJ1-4, with unresolved D. The germline V and J ends were trimmed by 5 bases and 5 bases, with 14 bases remaining between them. The CDR3 length is 15 residues. The germline V gene encodes CDR1 KGHDR and CDR2 SFDVKD. The CDR3 protein is CATSGHDGRNEKLFF. The CDR3 DNA follows: TGTGCCACCAGTGGACATGACGGAAGGAATGAAAAACTGTTTTTT.

In this sample, this clonotype turned up many times. The rearrangement joins TRBV28 to TRBJ2-7; 8 positions match TRBD1. From germline, CDR1 is MDHEN and CDR2 SYDVKM. V shed 5 bases and J 5 bases; nucleotides not matched to a gene: 8. The CDR3 is made up of 14 amino acids. CDR3: CASSHSDRGNEQYF. CDR3 nucleotides: TGTGCCAGCAGTCATTCAGACAGGGGCAACGAGCAGTACTTC. The complete variable domain, with remaining parts taken from reference TRBV28 and TRBJ2-7, reads DVKVTQSSRYLVKRTGEKVFLECVQDMDHENMFWYRQDPGLGLRLIYFSYDVKMKEKGDIPEGYSVSREKKERFSLILESASTNQTSMYLCASSHSDRGNEQYFGPGTRLTVT.

In this sample, this clonotype turned up many times. V and J are TRBV6-1 and TRBJ2-7; 9 bases match TRBD1. The ends lost 8 bases at V and 0 bases at J; junction bases unmatched: 2. The CDR3 has 13 residues. Germline loops: CDR1 MNHNS, CDR2 SASEGT. CDR3 nucleotide sequence: TGTGCCAGCGGACAGGGGATCTCCTACGAGCAGTACTTC. Translation gives CASGQGISYEQYF.

This clonotype has a count of ten or more. The rearrangement links TRBV5-1 to TRBJ2-3, with 8 bases lining up with TRBD2. Germline V gene lookup returns CDR1 SGHRS and CDR2 YFSETQ. Trimming at V came to 4 bases and at J to 2 bases, leaving 9 bases not matched to a gene. The CDR3 spans 16 residues. The CDR3 region has the DNA TGCGCCAGCAGCATTAGGGCGGGGGGTTCCACAGATACGCAGTATTTT. It yields the protein CASSIRAGGSTDTQYF.

This clonotype was observed at least ten times. This chain uses TRBV12-3 or TRBV12-4 with TRBJ1-1; TRBD1 might be the D (6 bases). V dropped 6 bases and J dropped 5 bases, with 13 bases sitting between them. This CDR3 has 13 residues. CDR3 bases: TGTGCCAGCAGGGTGGGGGCTCCGACTGAAGCTTTCTTT. Its protein is CASRVGAPTEAFF.

J is TRBJ1-6 and V is TRBV20-1; D uncertain. V was shortened by 1 base and J by 7 bases, with 11 bases between the two germline ends. Germline V lookup: CDR1 DFQATT, CDR2 SNEGSKA (reference sequence). This CDR3 has 14 residues. The CDR3, as DNA: TGCAGTGCTAGAGGCCCGGGCTCGAATTCACCCCTCCACTTT. This translates into CSARGPGSNSPLHF.

This clonotype was detected ten times or more. V gene TRBV5-5 combines with J gene TRBJ2-1, with 11 bases fitting TRBD2. Unmatched junction bases numbered 6, after V lost 4 bases and J lost 0 bases. Germline assignment: CDR1 SGHKS and CDR2 YYEKEE (reference sequence). The length of the CDR3 is 17 residues. The CDR3 nucleotides read TGTGCCAGCAGCCCCGCTAGCGGGAGGACCTCCTACAATGAGCAGTTCTTC. Its protein product is CASSPASGRTSYNEQFF.

This clonotype came up many times. The J gene is TRBJ1-5, the V gene TRBV6-1; D gene uncertain. Trimming took off 7 bases at V and 7 bases at J, with 17 bases between the two ends. The germline V gene has CDR1 MNHNS and CDR2 SASEGT. The CDR3 spans 14 residues. The CDR3 sequence is CASIGEGLGQPQHF. CDR3 in DNA: TGTGCCAGCATCGGAGAGGGCCTTGGGCAGCCCCAGCATTTT.

This clonotype was detected ten times or more. The chain links TRBV5-1 to TRBJ1-6, with a tentative D call TRBD1 (5 bases). The V gene lost 3 bases and the J gene lost 8 bases, with 12 bases spanning the gap. Germline V gene lookup returns CDR1 SGHRS and CDR2 YFSETQ. This CDR3 has 14 residues. Here the CDR3 reads CASSWQGMDSPLHF. The DNA for the CDR3 is TGCGCCAGCAGCTGGCAGGGTATGGATTCACCCCTCCACTTT.

This clonotype has ten or more counts. The rearrangement uses TRBV6-5 and TRBJ1-1; unclear D gene. Germline values: CDR1 MNHEY, CDR2 SVGAGI. The CDR3 runs 15 residues. The V end was cut by 0 bases, the J end by 2 bases, with 10 bases between. The CDR3 nucleotides read TGTGCCAGCAGTTACTCAGGCAGCTTAAACACTGAAGCTTTCTTT. Its protein is CASSYSGSLNTEAFF.

In its sample, this clonotype was seen many times. The rearrangement links TRBV20-1 to TRBJ2-3, with D unresolved. V was clipped by 5 bases and J by 7 bases, with 19 bases between them. CDR3 length equals 14 residues. Germline V gives CDR1 DFQATT, CDR2 SNEGSKA (reference sequence). Here the CDR3 DNA reads TGCAGTGCTGCCCCGTTGGCGGAAGACTATACGCAGTATTTT. It encodes CSAAPLAEDYTQYF.

This chain connects TRBV7-2 to TRBJ2-7; 10 nucleotides agree with TRBD1. The CDR3 sequence is 17 residues long. Germline CDR1 and CDR2: SGHTA and FQGNSA. V shed 3 bases, J shed 4 bases, and the junction held 12 bases outside the gene matches. The CDR3 DNA reads as TGTGCCAGCAGCTTTCCCCTCTCGGGACAGGGGATTTACGAGCAGTACTTC. Its protein product is CASSFPLSGQGIYEQYF.

The CDR3 DNA reads TGCAGTGCTGGAGTGGGCAGTTCGAACACTGAAGCTTTCTTT. This gives the protein CSAGVGSSNTEAFF. This chain links TRBV20-1 with TRBJ1-1; D is undetermined. Trimming left V 5 bases short and J 1 base short, with 14 bases between. The CDR3 totals 14 residues. The germline gives CDR1 DFQATT, CDR2 SNEGSKA (reference sequence).

In its sample, this clonotype was seen many times. The CDR3 DNA sequence: TGCGCCAGCAGCTTGCGCCAAGAGACCCAGTACTTC. It specifies CASSLRQETQYF. This chain links TRBV5-1 with TRBJ2-5; D unclear. The V gene's germline CDR1 is SGHRS and CDR2 YFSETQ. With 1 base removed from V and 1 base from J, the gap between germline ends came to 2 bases. The CDR3 sequence is 12 residues long.

This clonotype was counted many times. The J gene is TRBJ2-1, the V gene TRBV6-1, with D maybe TRBD1 (7 bases). V was cut by 1 base and J by 13 bases, with 14 bases left in between. This CDR3 comprises 13 residues. Germline lookup yields CDR1 MNHNS and CDR2 SASEGT. As DNA, the CDR3 is TGTGCCAGCAGTGAAGTGGTCCAGGGGGGACAGTTCTTC. This encodes CASSEVVQGGQFF.

This clonotype was counted many times. It may be a read error: a sequence one base away is much more abundant. This chain uses TRBV4-1 with TRBJ1-1; D is unclear. This CDR3 comprises 13 residues. Germline V gene data show CDR1 as MGHRA and CDR2 as YSYEKL. Trimming pared 0 bases from V and 3 bases from J, leaving 5 bases between. The CDR3 DNA follows: TGCGCCAGCAGCCAAGATCGGGACACTGAAGCTTTCTTT. Translated, it gives CASSQDRDTEAFF.

The chain recombines TRBV3-1 with TRBJ2-1; the match to TRBD2 covers 9 bases. The CDR3 spans 17 residues. The J segment lost 6 bases and the V segment lost 0 bases, leaving 9 bases of the junction unmatched. Germline V CDR1 and CDR2: LGHDT, YNNKEL (reference sequence). The DNA for the CDR3 is TGTGCCAGCAGCCAAGATGTCGCGGGAGGGCCTGTCAATGAGCAGTTCTTC. It encodes CASSQDVAGGPVNEQFF.

This clonotype was counted many times. This chain joins TRBV6-5 and TRBJ2-2, with 7 bases matching TRBD1. V shed 8 bases, J shed 4 bases, and the junction held 4 bases outside the gene matches. The CDR3 totals 13 residues. CDR1 MNHEY and CDR2 SVGAGI come from the germline V gene. The CDR3 region is CASRQGLTGELFF. Here the CDR3 DNA reads TGTGCCAGCCGACAGGGTCTCACCGGGGAGCTGTTTTTT.

The sample holds a few counts of this clonotype. The chain recombines TRBV7-2 with TRBJ2-3; possibly TRBD2 for D (7 bases). This CDR3 is 13 amino acids long. Trimming cost V 2 bases and J 10 bases, with 13 bases left between them. Per germline, CDR1 SGHTA and CDR2 FQGNSA. CDR3 region: CASSLRGEGAQYF. The CDR3 DNA follows: TGTGCCAGCAGCTTAAGGGGGGAGGGGGCGCAGTATTTT. The entire variable domain, with the rest obtained from reference TRBV7-2 and TRBJ2-3, is as follows: GAGVSQSPSNKVTEKGKDVELRCDPISGHTALYWYRQSLGQGLEFLIYFQGNSAPDKSGLPSDRFSAERTGGSVSTLTIQRTQQEDSAVYLCASSLRGEGAQYFGPGTRLTVL.

This clonotype was counted at least ten times. The chain is built from TRBV20-1 and TRBJ2-1; 11 nucleotides align to TRBD2. Germline lookup yields CDR1 DFQATT and CDR2 SNEGSKA (reference sequence). V lost 5 bases, J lost 10 bases, and 10 bases stayed unmatched. The CDR3 runs 14 residues. The CDR3 DNA follows: TGCAGTGCTCGAAATAGCGGGAGGGTAGGGGAGCAGTTCTTC. It codes for CSARNSGRVGEQFF.

This clonotype occurred a few times. The chain couples TRBV7-8 to TRBJ2-5; 13 bases align to TRBD2. Germline trimming cut 5 bases from V and 1 base from J; bases unmatched to any gene: 4. The germline V gene has CDR1 SGHVS and CDR2 FQNEAQ. The CDR3 runs to 16 residues. The CDR3 sequence is CASSRGLAGAQETQYF. The DNA for the CDR3 is TGTGCCAGCAGCCGAGGACTAGCGGGGGCCCAAGAGACCCAGTACTTC. Supplemented by reference TRBV7-8 and TRBJ2-5, the full variable domain reads GAGVSQSPRYKVAKRGQDVALRCDPISGHVSLFWYQQALGQGPEFLTYFQNEAQLDKSGLPSDRFFAERPEGSVSTLKIQRTQQEDSAVYLCASSRGLAGAQETQYFGPGTRLLVL.

There are many counts of this clonotype. The chain recombines TRBV6-6 with TRBJ1-2; 8 nucleotides align to TRBD1. This CDR3 has 13 amino acids. The V gene's germline CDR1 is MNHNY and CDR2 SVGAGI (reference sequence). Germline trimming cut 5 bases from V and 6 bases from J; bases unmatched to any gene: 5. Here the CDR3 reads CASSKRTGNGYTF. DNA for the CDR3: TGTGCCAGCAGTAAACGGACAGGGAATGGCTACACCTTC.

This clonotype showed up many times. The rearrangement joins TRBV12-3 or TRBV12-4 to TRBJ1-1; tentative D call: TRBD1 (5 bases). This CDR3 spans 13 amino acids. The V end lost 5 bases, the J end lost 5 bases, and 12 bases lay between the germline ends. The CDR3 loop reads CASSLEGSTEAFF. In nucleotides, the CDR3 is TGTGCCAGCAGTCTAGAGGGGTCTACTGAAGCTTTCTTT.